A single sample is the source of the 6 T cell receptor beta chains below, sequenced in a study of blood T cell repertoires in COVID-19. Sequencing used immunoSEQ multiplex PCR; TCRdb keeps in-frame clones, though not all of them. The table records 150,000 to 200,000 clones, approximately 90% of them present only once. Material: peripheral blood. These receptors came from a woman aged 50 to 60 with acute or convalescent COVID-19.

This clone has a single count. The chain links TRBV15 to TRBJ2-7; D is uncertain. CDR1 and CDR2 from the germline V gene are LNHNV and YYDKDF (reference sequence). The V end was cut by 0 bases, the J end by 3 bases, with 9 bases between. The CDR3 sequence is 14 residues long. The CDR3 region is CATSRDQTVYEQYF. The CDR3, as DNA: TGTGCCACCAGCAGAGATCAAACAGTCTACGAGCAGTACTTC.

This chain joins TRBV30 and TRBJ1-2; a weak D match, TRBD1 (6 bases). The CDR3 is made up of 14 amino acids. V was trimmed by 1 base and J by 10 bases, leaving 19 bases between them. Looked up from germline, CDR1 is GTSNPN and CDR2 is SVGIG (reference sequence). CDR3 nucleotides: TGTGCCTGGAGTGGGGGGACCAGGACAGAGGACTACACCTTC. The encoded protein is CAWSGGTRTEDYTF. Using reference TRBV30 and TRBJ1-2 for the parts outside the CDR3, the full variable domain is SQTIHQWPATLVQPVGSPLSLECTVEGTSNPNLYWYRQAAGRGLQLLFYSVGIGQISSEVPQNLSASRPQDRQFILSSKKLLLSDSGFYLCAWSGGTRTEDYTFGSGTRLTVV.

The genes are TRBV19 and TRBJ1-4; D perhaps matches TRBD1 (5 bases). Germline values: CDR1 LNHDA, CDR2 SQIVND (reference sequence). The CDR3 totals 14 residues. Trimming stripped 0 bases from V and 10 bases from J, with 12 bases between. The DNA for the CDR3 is TGTGCCAGTAGTATAGACGGCAGGGAGGGAAAACTGTTTTTT. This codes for CASSIDGREGKLFF.

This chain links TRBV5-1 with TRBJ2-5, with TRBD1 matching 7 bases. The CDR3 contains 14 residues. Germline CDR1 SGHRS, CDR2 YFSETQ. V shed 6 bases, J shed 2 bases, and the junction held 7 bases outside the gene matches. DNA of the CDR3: TGCGCCAGCAACCCACCACAGGGGCAAGAGACCCAGTACTTC. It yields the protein CASNPPQGQETQYF.

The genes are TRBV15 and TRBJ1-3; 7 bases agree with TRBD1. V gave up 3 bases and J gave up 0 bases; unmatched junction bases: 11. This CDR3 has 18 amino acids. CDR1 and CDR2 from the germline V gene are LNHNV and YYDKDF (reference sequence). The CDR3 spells CATSSLPTGAYSGNTIYF. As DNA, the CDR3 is TGTGCCACCAGCAGCCTACCCACAGGGGCCTACTCTGGAAACACCATATATTTT.

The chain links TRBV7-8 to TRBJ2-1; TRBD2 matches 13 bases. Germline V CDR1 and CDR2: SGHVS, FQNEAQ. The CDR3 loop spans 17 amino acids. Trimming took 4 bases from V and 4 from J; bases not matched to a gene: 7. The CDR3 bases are TGTGCCAGCAGCTCAGGACTAGCGGGAGTAAAGTACAATGAGCAGTTCTTC. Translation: CASSSGLAGVKYNEQFF. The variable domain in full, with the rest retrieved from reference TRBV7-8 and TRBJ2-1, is GAGVSQSPRYKVAKRGQDVALRCDPISGHVSLFWYQQALGQGPEFLTYFQNEAQLDKSGLPSDRFFAERPEGSVSTLKIQRTQQEDSAVYLCASSSGLAGVKYNEQFFGPGTRLTVL.